This is a list of T cell receptor beta chains from one sample in a study of Graves' ophthalmopathy and Graves' hyperthyroidism. TCRdb reprocessed the multiplex PCR reads with MiXCR, giving one entry per CDR3 protein. The sample includes a few hundred thousand distinct CDR3 sequences, 15% to 20% of them seen just once. Input material: peripheral blood. These receptors came from an adult man with Graves' ophthalmopathy. Each CDR3 is given with its conserved first and last residue. Each record gives: clone size, D gene, V gene, J gene, CDR3 protein, CDR3 DNA. D genes are given only for firm matches. A clone size is listed for some rows: how often the clone was seen (once, few, many), or a class if it is expanded.

size: many
D: TRBD1
V: TRBV2
J: TRBJ1-3
CDR3: CASKPDRAGNTIYF
DNA: TGTGCCAGCAAGCCGGACAGGGCTGGAAACACCATATATTTT

size: many
D: TRBD2
V: TRBV11-3
J: TRBJ2-5
CDR3: CASSLVSYASGSRETQYF
DNA: TGTGCCAGCAGCTTAGTGTCTTACGCTAGCGGGAGTCGAGAGACCCAGTACTTC

size: NA
D: NA
V: TRBV12-3/TRBV12-4
J: TRBJ1-2
CDR3: CASSLLGVGNGYTF
DNA: TGTGCCAGCAGTTTACTTGGGGTAGGAAATGGCTACACCTTC

size: many
D: NA
V: TRBV6-5
J: TRBJ2-7
CDR3: CASSSGQGISYEQYF
DNA: TGTGCCAGCAGTTCAGGGCAGGGGATCTCCTACGAGCAGTACTTC

size: many
D: NA
V: TRBV6-2/TRBV6-3
J: TRBJ2-7
CDR3: CASSDQGNYEQYF
DNA: TGTGCCAGCAGTGACCAGGGGAACTACGAGCAGTACTTC

size: many
D: NA
V: TRBV9
J: TRBJ2-5
CDR3: CASSVGATGQETQYF
DNA: TGTGCCAGCAGCGTAGGGGCGACAGGCCAAGAGACCCAGTACTTC

size: many
D: TRBD1
V: TRBV6-5
J: TRBJ2-2
CDR3: CASSSPGQGTGELFF
DNA: TGTGCCAGCAGTTCACCGGGACAGGGGACCGGGGAGCTGTTTTTT

size: many
D: TRBD2
V: TRBV11-3
J: TRBJ2-5
CDR3: CASSPGGRQETQYF
DNA: TGTGCCAGCAGTCCGGGGGGACGACAAGAGACCCAGTACTTC

size: NA
D: NA
V: TRBV6-2/TRBV6-3
J: TRBJ1-2
CDR3: CASSYDFNYGYTF
DNA: TGTGCCAGCAGTTATGATTTTAACTATGGCTACACCTTC

size: many
D: NA
V: TRBV30
J: TRBJ2-7
CDR3: CAWSFLSGTSVHEQYF
DNA: TGTGCCTGGAGTTTTCTATCTGGGACTTCGGTCCACGAGCAGTACTTC

size: NA
D: TRBD2
V: TRBV6-2/TRBV6-3
J: TRBJ2-5
CDR3: CASSYTTAGVRETQYF
DNA: TGTGCCAGCAGTTACACAACAGCGGGAGTCCGAGAGACCCAGTACTTC

size: many
D: TRBD2
V: TRBV6-1
J: TRBJ2-5
CDR3: CASSKASGDQETQYF
DNA: TGTGCCAGCAGTAAGGCTAGCGGCGACCAAGAGACCCAGTACTTC

size: many
D: NA
V: TRBV6-5
J: TRBJ2-7
CDR3: CASSYFGGAGGSYEQYF
DNA: TGTGCCAGCAGTTACTTCGGGGGGGCAGGGGGCTCCTACGAGCAGTACTTC

size: NA
D: NA
V: TRBV29-1
J: TRBJ2-5
CDR3: CSAQGGQETQYF
DNA: TGCAGCGCCCAAGGTGGGCAAGAGACCCAGTACTTC

size: NA
D: NA
V: TRBV12-3/TRBV12-4
J: TRBJ2-3
CDR3: CASSLSPNLPPGTQYF
DNA: TGTGCCAGCAGTTTATCGCCGAACCTCCCTCCAGGTACGCAGTATTTT

size: many
D: TRBD2
V: TRBV7-2
J: TRBJ2-5
CDR3: CASSPGLANQETQYF
DNA: TGTGCCAGCAGCCCTGGACTAGCCAATCAAGAGACCCAGTACTTC

size: many
D: TRBD2
V: TRBV7-9
J: TRBJ2-5
CDR3: CASSHQRLAPQETQYF
DNA: TGTGCCAGCAGCCATCAAAGACTAGCGCCCCAAGAGACCCAGTACTTC